This T cell receptor (beta chain) was recorded in a study of T cell repertoires in cytomegalovirus infection. Study at large: Both recently identified HLA-C-restricted and well-studied HLA-B-restricted CMV epitopes were used in the study. Indications of both CMV infection and matching HLA type were provided by public TCR beta signatures.

In this sample, this clonotype turned up a few times. Its target is unknown. TCRdb called the reads again in MiXCR, with one record for every CDR3 protein. The repertoire holds roughly 500,000 distinct CDR3 sequences, with approximately 40% as singletons. From germline, CDR1 is SGHVS and CDR2 FQNEAQ. This CDR3 is 14 amino acids long. V lost 2 bases and J lost 6, with 10 bases in between. J is TRBJ2-2 and V is TRBV7-8; D might be TRBD2 (5 bases). The sequence was collected from a human donor in good health (CMV status not recorded). Some clones in this sample may be carry-over from other donors' samples. This sample comprised cultured PBMCs, obtained from culture after CMV antigen stimulation. The CDR3 region is CASSLNAGSGELFF. The CDR3 DNA follows: TGTGCCAGCAGCTTAAACGCGGGTTCCGGGGAGCTGTTTTTT.